This entry lists 6 T cell receptor beta chains sequenced from one sample in a study of T cells in Graves' hyperthyroidism and ophthalmopathy. Amplified regions were TCR beta CDR3 sequences from RNA transcripts. In the first-round RT-PCR of the TCR CDR3, the HTBI primer set was used. TCRdb re-called the multiplex PCR reads through MiXCR, storing one row per CDR3 protein. This table has roughly 700,000 distinct CDR3 sequences, around 15% appearing once. Sample: blood. The receptor set was obtained from a man in his fifties with Graves' hyperthyroidism.

The CDR3 DNA sequence: TGCAGTGCGAAAAGCGGGAGCTCCTACGAGCAGTACTTC. It yields the protein CSAKSGSSYEQYF. The chain recombines TRBV20-1 with TRBJ2-7; 8 bases align to TRBD2. Trimming at V came to 6 bases and at J to 0 bases, leaving 4 bases not matched to a gene. Germline CDR1 DFQATT, CDR2 SNEGSKA (reference sequence). This CDR3 is built from 13 residues.

In its sample, this clonotype was seen many times. The CDR3 reads CASSELAVFYNEQFF. For the CDR3, the DNA is TGTGCCAGCAGTGAACTAGCGGTCTTCTACAATGAGCAGTTCTTC. J is TRBJ2-1 and V is TRBV2, with 7 nucleotides matching TRBD2. Germline V gene sequence: CDR1 SNHLY, CDR2 FYNNEI. Losses at the gene ends were 2 bases for V and 3 bases for J; bases not matched to a gene: 4. The CDR3 runs to 15 residues.

The genes are TRBV24-1 and TRBJ2-5; 9 positions agree with TRBD1. The CDR3 has 16 amino acids. The germline V gene has CDR1 KGHDR and CDR2 SFDVKD. V shed 4 bases and J 6 bases; nucleotides not matched to a gene: 11. The CDR3 nucleotides read TGTGCCACCAGTGAGTTGGGACAGGGAATGCAAAAGACCCAGTACTTC. Translation gives CATSELGQGMQKTQYF.

This CDR3 reads CASSPPGIETQYF. DNA for the CDR3: TGTGCCAGCTCACCACCCGGGATAGAGACCCAGTACTTC. The chain has TRBV18 and TRBJ2-5; a weak D match, TRBD2 (5 bases). This CDR3 region has 13 residues. The germline gives CDR1 KGHSH, CDR2 LQKENI. Trimming pared 0 bases from V and 4 bases from J, leaving 6 bases between.

This clonotype appeared a few times. The chain employs TRBV6-4 and TRBJ2-5, with TRBD1 as a possible D gene (5 bases). Trimming left V 4 bases short and J 0 bases short, with 21 bases between. The CDR3 totals 18 residues. Germline V lookup: CDR1 MRHNA, CDR2 SNTAGT. The CDR3 reads CASSGPDSSRSYQETQYF. Written as DNA, the CDR3 is TGTGCCAGCAGTGGACCCGACAGTTCACGATCGTACCAAGAGACCCAGTACTTC.

There are many counts of this clonotype. CDR3 sequence reads: CASSPELVDGYTF. CDR3 bases: TGTGCCAGCAGCCCAGAACTGGTGGATGGCTACACCTTC. This chain connects TRBV12-3 or TRBV12-4 to TRBJ1-2; D gene ambiguous. Trimming left V 6 bases short and J 6 bases short, with 14 bases between. The CDR3 covers 13 residues.